This T cell receptor beta chain derives from a study of blood T cell repertoires in COVID-19. As handled by the study authors: The assay estimated nucleated cells by amplifying reference gene primers. Clones were sequenced by immunoSEQ multiplex PCR, and TCRdb holds only the in-frame ones, with some missing. The V and J calls and clone size come from that table; D and trimming were worked out from the DNA. The table shows some 130,000 clones, with around nine tenths occurring only once. Germline V gene sequence: CDR1 SGHDT, CDR2 YYEEEE. The CDR3 is 18 amino acids. V trimming: 4 bases; J trimming: 4 bases; junction bases outside the gene matches: 10.

The gene calls are TRBV5-6 and TRBJ2-1; TRBD2 agrees at 14 bases. The sequencing sample was made of peripheral blood. This clonotype was sampled from a woman between 65 and 79 years old with COVID-19, enrolled during active disease. The CDR3: CASSRLGLAGDGYNEQFF. The DNA of the CDR3 is TGTGCCAGCAGCAGACTGGGACTAGCGGGGGATGGTTACAATGAGCAGTTCTTC.